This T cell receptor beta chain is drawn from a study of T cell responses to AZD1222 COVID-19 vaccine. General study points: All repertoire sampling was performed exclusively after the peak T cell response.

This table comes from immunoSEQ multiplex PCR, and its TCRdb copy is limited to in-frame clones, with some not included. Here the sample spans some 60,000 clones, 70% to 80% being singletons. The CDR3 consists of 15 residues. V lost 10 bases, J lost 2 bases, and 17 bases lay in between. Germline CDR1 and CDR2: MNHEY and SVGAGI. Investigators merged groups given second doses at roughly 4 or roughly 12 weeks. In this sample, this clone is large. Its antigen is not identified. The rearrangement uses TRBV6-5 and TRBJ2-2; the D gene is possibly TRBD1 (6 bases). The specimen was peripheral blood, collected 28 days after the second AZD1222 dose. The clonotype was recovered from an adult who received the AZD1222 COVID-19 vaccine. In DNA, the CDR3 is TGTGCCACCAAGAGGAACAGGGTAAACACCGGGGAGCTGTTTTTT. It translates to CATKRNRVNTGELFF.